The clone carrying this TCR beta chain has just a few counts. What it binds is not known. The source of the sample is a study of OX40 agonist ivuxolimab in advanced cancers. Study at large: Subjects had a mean age of about 57 years, with a range of about 23 to 85; almost 85% were male. Study-level findings and limits: With doses of 0.1 to 3.0 mg/kg, CD4+ and CD8+ blood T cells had undergone clonal expansion by week 6. A proportion of nonresponders additionally exhibited low normalized T-cell clonal expansion.

Baseline, cycle 4 day 1, and cycle 7 day 1 were the blood sampling points. This CDR3 has 13 residues. CDR1 is SEHNR, CDR2 FQNEAQ, per germline (reference sequence). V lost 5 bases and J 8 bases, leaving 10 bases between the germline ends. The protocol was immunoSEQ multiplex PCR, while the TCRdb copy is restricted to in-frame clones and leaves out a portion. This table holds 80,000 or so clones, 90% found once. This TCR derives from an adult with an advanced solid tumor such as melanoma, head and neck, liver or kidney cancer. The chain employs TRBV7-9 and TRBJ1-6; D is perhaps TRBD1 (5 bases). Sequencing was performed on CD4+ or CD8+ T cells sorted from blood, taken in a trial of the OX40 agonist ivuxolimab. The CDR3 is CASSPAGDSPLHF. The CDR3 nucleotides read TGTGCCAGCAGCCCAGCGGGGGATTCACCCCTCCACTTT. Variable domain in full (rest from reference TRBV7-9 and TRBJ1-6): DTGVSQNPRHKITKRGQNVTFRCDPISEHNRLYWYRQTLGQGPEFLTYFQNEAQLEKSRLLSDRFSAERPKGSFSTLEIQRTEQGDSAMYLCASSPAGDSPLHFGNGTRLTVT.